This T cell receptor beta chain was identified in a study of blood T cell repertoires in COVID-19. Using immunoSEQ multiplex PCR, the repertoire was profiled, and TCRdb retains in-frame clones only, with some absent. The sample contains about 120,000 clones, around four fifths of which appear only once. The CDR3 extends over 12 amino acids. The germline V and J ends were trimmed by 6 bases and 9 bases, with 13 bases remaining between them. Sequencing was carried out using peripheral blood. The clonotype originates from a man between 25 and 39 years old with acute or convalescent COVID-19. The chain employs TRBV12-3 or TRBV12-4 and TRBJ2-3; weak D call: TRBD2 (5 bases). Written as DNA, the CDR3 is TGTGCCAGCAGCCCAAGTCGAGGGACGCAGTATTTT. Protein product: CASSPSRGTQYF.